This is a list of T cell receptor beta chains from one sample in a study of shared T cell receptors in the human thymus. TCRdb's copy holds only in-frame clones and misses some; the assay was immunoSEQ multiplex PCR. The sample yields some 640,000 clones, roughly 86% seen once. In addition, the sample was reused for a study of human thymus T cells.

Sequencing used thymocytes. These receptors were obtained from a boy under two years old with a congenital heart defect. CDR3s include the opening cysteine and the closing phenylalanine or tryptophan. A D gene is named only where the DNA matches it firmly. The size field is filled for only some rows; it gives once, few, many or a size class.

CASSLGENTEAFF	TGTGCCAGCAGCTTAGGAGAGAACACTGAAGCTTTCTTT	.	TRBJ1-1	.	TRBV11-2
CASSRTSLPKETQYF	TGTGCCAGCAGCCGGACTAGCCTACCCAAAGAGACCCAGTACTTC	TRBD2	TRBJ2-5	.	TRBV14
CASSSNKLAGAYEQYF	TGTGCCAGCAGCTCCAATAAACTAGCGGGAGCCTACGAGCAGTACTTC	TRBD2	TRBJ2-7	.	TRBV5-6
CASSRAGTGSYEQYF	TGTGCCAGCAGCCGCGCCGGGACAGGTTCCTACGAGCAGTACTTC	TRBD1	TRBJ2-7	few	TRBV28
CASSLGWGCDEQFF	TGTGCCAGCAGCCTGGGTTGGGGCTGCGATGAGCAGTTCTTC	.	TRBJ2-1	.	TRBV11-1
CASSVEGGHTSGGDTQYF	TGTGCCAGCAGCGTAGAAGGGGGTCATACTAGCGGAGGAGATACGCAGTATTTT	TRBD2	TRBJ2-3	.	TRBV9
CASSFIWDRQNTEAFF	TGTGCCAGCAGCTTCATCTGGGACAGGCAAAACACTGAAGCTTTCTTT	TRBD1	TRBJ1-1	.	TRBV5-4
CASSTTAGSQETQYF	TGTGCCAGTAGTACCACAGCGGGATCCCAAGAGACCCAGTACTTC	TRBD2	TRBJ2-5	.	TRBV19
CASSLRFSGRSSEQYF	TGTGCCAGCAGCTTGAGATTTAGCGGGAGGTCATCCGAGCAGTACTTC	TRBD2	TRBJ2-7	.	TRBV5-5
CASSVERSGNTIYF	TGTGCCAGCAGCGTAGAGCGCTCTGGAAACACCATATATTTT	.	TRBJ1-3	.	TRBV9
CASSQDGLAGFYEQYF	TGTGCCAGCAGCCAAGATGGACTAGCGGGGTTCTACGAGCAGTACTTC	TRBD2	TRBJ2-7	.	TRBV14
CASSTRLAGGYNEQFF	TGTGCCAGCAGCACTAGACTAGCGGGAGGCTACAATGAGCAGTTCTTC	TRBD2	TRBJ2-1	.	TRBV28
CASSLVAGPQETQYF	TGTGCCAGCAGCTTAGTTGCGGGACCCCAAGAGACCCAGTACTTC	.	TRBJ2-5	.	TRBV7-9
CASSRRPRGTEATDTQYF	TGTGCCAGCAGTCGACGACCCCGCGGGACTGAAGCCACAGATACGCAGTATTTT	.	TRBJ2-3	.	TRBV28
CATSRGPATLPRGYTF	TGTGCCACCAGCAGAGGCCCAGCGACCTTACCCCGAGGCTACACCTTC	.	TRBJ1-2	.	TRBV15
CASSQHKTGVNYNSPLHF	TGCGCCAGCAGCCAACATAAGACAGGAGTTAACTATAATTCACCCCTCCACTTT	.	TRBJ1-6	.	TRBV4-3
CASTPGSGSQAKNIQYF	TGTGCCAGTACCCCGGGTAGCGGGAGTCAGGCCAAAAACATTCAGTACTTC	TRBD2	TRBJ2-4	.	TRBV19
CASSASGTGSNEQFF	TGTGCCAGCAGTGCATCTGGGACAGGGAGTAATGAGCAGTTCTTC	TRBD1	TRBJ2-1	.	TRBV2
CATSRGQGDTEAFF	TGTGCCACCAGCAGAGGACAGGGGGACACTGAAGCTTTCTTT	TRBD1	TRBJ1-1	few	TRBV15
CASSPTGARVYGYTF	TGTGCCAGTAGTCCCACAGGGGCCAGGGTCTATGGCTACACCTTC	TRBD1	TRBJ1-2	.	TRBV19
CASSLGLAGGLYEQFF	TGCGCCAGCAGCTTGGGGCTAGCGGGGGGCCTTTATGAGCAGTTCTTC	TRBD2	TRBJ2-1	.	TRBV5-1
CASSSKDSPTNEKLFF	TGTGCCAGCAGCTCGAAGGACAGTCCAACTAATGAAAAACTGTTTTTT	.	TRBJ1-4	once	TRBV5-4
CASSRGPGMNEQYF	TGTGCCAGTAGTAGAGGTCCGGGAATGAACGAGCAGTACTTC	.	TRBJ2-7	once	TRBV19
CASSALTGERNTEAFF	TGTGCCAGCTCAGCTCTCACAGGGGAGAGGAACACTGAAGCTTTCTTT	TRBD1	TRBJ1-1	once	TRBV18
CASSFRGGAGYEQYF	TGTGCCAGCAGTTTTAGGGGGGGCGCGGGATACGAGCAGTACTTC	.	TRBJ2-7	.	TRBV28
CASSSRAGTEDYEQYF	TGTGCCAGCAGCTCGAGAGCCGGGACAGAAGATTACGAGCAGTACTTC	TRBD1	TRBJ2-7	.	TRBV7-2
CATQGWDTEAFF	TGTGCCACACAGGGGTGGGACACTGAAGCTTTCTTT	TRBD1	TRBJ1-1	.	TRBV6-1
CASSQDEGTNSPLHF	TGCGCCAGCAGCCAAGATGAGGGCACAAATTCACCCCTCCACTTT	.	TRBJ1-6	.	TRBV4-3
CASREPNSDTQYF	TGTGCCAGCCGGGAACCTAACTCAGATACGCAGTATTTT	.	TRBJ2-3	.	TRBV6-1
CASSHLAGGPQETQYF	TGCGCCAGCAGCCACCTAGCGGGGGGGCCACAAGAGACCCAGTACTTC	TRBD2	TRBJ2-5	.	TRBV4-1
CASSLSVNRSNQPQHF	TGTGCCAGCAGTTTAAGTGTCAACAGGAGCAATCAGCCCCAGCATTTT	.	TRBJ1-5	.	TRBV27
CASSGHSRFYEQYF	TGTGCCAGCAGCGGACATTCCCGGTTCTACGAGCAGTACTTC	.	TRBJ2-7	once	TRBV7-2
CASSERGGQGEASGANSPLHF	TGTGCCAGCAGTGAACGGGGGGGGCAGGGTGAGGCCTCGGGAGCTAATTCACCCCTCCACTTT	.	TRBJ1-6	.	TRBV6-1
CASSPDRVTQPQHF	TGTGCCAGCAGCCCCGACAGGGTAACTCAGCCCCAGCATTTT	TRBD1	TRBJ1-5	.	TRBV5-8
CASSLAGTSGGYYNEQFF	TGTGCCAGCAGCTTAGCTGGGACTAGCGGGGGGTATTACAATGAGCAGTTCTTC	TRBD2	TRBJ2-1	.	TRBV7-2
CASSFSSSNEQFF	TGTGCCAGCAGTTTCTCTAGCAGCAATGAGCAGTTCTTC	.	TRBJ2-1	once	TRBV27
CATLQSGGTEAFF	TGTGCCACGCTGCAGTCGGGGGGAACTGAAGCTTTCTTT	.	TRBJ1-1	once	TRBV2
CASSWGDRDLYGYTF	TGTGCCAGCAGCTGGGGGGACAGGGACCTCTATGGCTACACCTTC	TRBD1	TRBJ1-2	.	TRBV5-4